The 14 T cell receptor beta chains presented below share a single source sample, sequenced in a study of T-cell memory formation after mild COVID-19. Via MiXCR, TCRdb re-called the 5' RACE reads, giving one row per CDR3 protein. Here the sample spans almost 250,000 distinct CDR3 sequences, 15% to 19% being singletons. Sequences were obtained from PBMCs or a T cell subset sorted from them (not recorded which). Every receptor here comes from an adult woman who had mild COVID-19 (a few samples of this study predate the infection). Cell type and time point are not known.

This clonotype was seen repeatedly, ten times or more. This rearrangement joins TRBV12-3 or TRBV12-4 to TRBJ2-7; TRBD1 matches at 8 bases. This CDR3 is built from 13 residues. J lost 3 bases, V lost 4 bases, and 2 bases had no gene match. The CDR3 DNA is TGTGCCAGCAGTTACGGACAGGGCTACGAGCAGTACTTC. As protein: CASSYGQGYEQYF.

The chain combines TRBV20-1 with TRBJ2-1; TRBD2 matches at 12 bases. V shed 1 base and J 0 bases; nucleotides not matched to a gene: 7. Germline-derived CDR1 and CDR2 are DFQATT and SNEGSKA (reference sequence). This CDR3 is built from 18 residues. The CDR3 nucleotides are TGCAGTGCTAGAGTGCTAGCGGGAGGGTTAAGCTCCTACAATGAGCAGTTCTTC. This sequence encodes CSARVLAGGLSSYNEQFF.

This clonotype was seen only a few times. The CDR3 coding sequence is TGCGCCAGCAGCCCCGTAGAGACAGGGTCCTACGAGCAGTACTTC. Translation gives CASSPVETGSYEQYF. This rearrangement joins TRBV5-1 to TRBJ2-7, with 7 bases matching TRBD1. Germline CDR1 SGHRS, CDR2 YFSETQ. The CDR3 spans 15 residues. Trimming took 4 bases from V and 1 from J; bases not matched to a gene: 8.

This clonotype appeared a few times. This rearrangement joins TRBV6-2 or TRBV6-3 to TRBJ2-2, with 7 bases that match TRBD1. Germline V gene lookup returns CDR1 MNHEY and CDR2 SVGEGT. This CDR3 spans 17 amino acids. V gave up 6 bases and J gave up 4 bases; unmatched junction bases: 14. CDR3 nucleotide sequence: TGTGCCAGCAGCAAACCGTTAAGACAGGGATCCACCGGGGAGCTGTTTTTT. It yields the protein CASSKPLRQGSTGELFF.

This chain uses TRBV11-2 with TRBJ2-7; the D gene could be TRBD1 or TRBD2 (5 bases each). The germline V gene encodes CDR1 SGHAT and CDR2 FQNNGV. The CDR3 totals 16 residues. Trimming left V 5 bases short and J 3 bases short, with 20 bases between. The CDR3 sequence: CASSPLSRDRGYEQYF. The CDR3 DNA reads as TGTGCCAGCAGCCCCTTGAGCCGGGACCGAGGCTACGAGCAGTACTTC.

This clonotype was counted only a few times. The V and J genes are TRBV12-3 or TRBV12-4 and TRBJ1-3, with no clear D. With 6 bases removed from V and 3 bases from J, the gap between germline ends came to 9 bases. The CDR3 is 13 residues long. CDR3 loop: CASRPGFGNTIYF. The CDR3 DNA is TGTGCCAGCAGACCCGGGTTTGGAAACACCATATATTTT.

This CDR3 is CASSPPMQRETQYF. Written as DNA, the CDR3 is TGTGCCAGCAGCCCCCCCATGCAACGGGAGACCCAGTACTTC. The rearrangement links TRBV7-9 to TRBJ2-5, with unresolved D. The germline CDR1 and CDR2 sequences are SEHNR and FQNEAQ (reference sequence). There are 14 residues in the CDR3. The V end was cut by 5 bases, the J end by 5 bases, with 15 bases between.

This clonotype was recorded only once. This chain joins TRBV2 and TRBJ1-4; 10 nucleotides line up with TRBD1. V trimming: 5 bases; J trimming: 10 bases; junction bases outside the gene matches: 10. The CDR3 runs to 15 residues. Germline CDR1 SNHLY, CDR2 FYNNEI. CDR3 region: CASSPRGTGVGKLFF. The CDR3 region has the DNA TGTGCCAGCAGTCCTAGGGGGACAGGGGTCGGAAAACTGTTTTTT.

This clonotype was counted at least ten times. This chain connects TRBV3-1 to TRBJ2-3; 9 bases fit TRBD2. Germline assignment: CDR1 LGHDT and CDR2 YNNKEL (reference sequence). V gave up 6 bases and J gave up 2 bases; unmatched junction bases: 6. CDR3 length: 15 residues. The CDR3 DNA reads TGTGCCAGCAGGTTGACTAGCGGATCCACAGATACGCAGTATTTT. Its protein is CASRLTSGSTDTQYF.

This clonotype was detected a few times. The chain joins TRBV18 to TRBJ2-2; D may be TRBD2 (5 bases). The germline V and J ends were trimmed by 2 bases and 0 bases, with 10 bases remaining between them. The CDR3 totals 16 residues. Germline CDR1 KGHSH, CDR2 LQKENI. The chain's CDR3 is CASSPAVLANTGELFF. CDR3 in DNA: TGTGCCAGCTCACCAGCAGTACTAGCGAACACCGGGGAGCTGTTTTTT.

This clonotype occurred a few times. Here the CDR3 DNA reads TGCGCCAGCAGCTTGGGGGCTGGATTTTGGCAGTACTTC. Its translation is CASSLGAGFWQYF. The chain combines TRBV5-1 with TRBJ2-7; D uncertain. Trimming took 0 bases from V and 9 from J, leaving 13 bases between them. The germline V gene has CDR1 SGHRS and CDR2 YFSETQ. The CDR3 sequence is 13 residues long.

The gene calls are TRBV9 and TRBJ2-5; 11 bases fit TRBD2. V lost 0 bases to trimming and J lost 4 bases; unmatched junction nucleotides: 8. The CDR3 totals 17 residues. Germline assignment: CDR1 SGDLS and CDR2 YYNGEE. In DNA form, the CDR3 reads TGTGCCAGCAGCGTAGACGGTAGCGGGGGGGCCGGAGAGACCCAGTACTTC. Translating it yields CASSVDGSGGAGETQYF.

The chain joins TRBV29-1 to TRBJ1-1; possibly TRBD1 for D (5 bases). With 6 bases removed from V and 2 bases from J, the gap between germline ends came to 13 bases. This CDR3 has 13 amino acids. The germline CDR1 and CDR2 sequences are SQVTM and ANQGSEA. The CDR3 DNA reads TGCAGCGTCGGCAGGGACGGAAACACTGAAGCTTTCTTT. Protein: CSVGRDGNTEAFF. Combining the CDR3 with reference TRBV29-1 and TRBJ1-1 gives the whole variable domain SAVISQKPSRDICQRGTSLTIQCQVDSQVTMMFWYRQQPGQSLTLIATANQGSEATYESGFVIDKFPISRPNLTFSTLTVSNMSPEDSSIYLCSVGRDGNTEAFFGQGTRLTVV.

V is TRBV11-3 and J is TRBJ1-2; no reliable D call. CDR1 SGHNT and CDR2 YENEEA come from the germline V gene. CDR3 length: 14 amino acids. Trimming left V 0 bases short and J 5 bases short, with 10 bases between. The CDR3 nucleotides read TGTGCCAGCAGCTTAGAGGGCAGTCCGTATGGCTACACCTTC. Protein sequence: CASSLEGSPYGYTF.